This T cell receptor beta chain is drawn from a study of blood T cell repertoires in COVID-19. Study-wide background: COVID-19 samples, acute and convalescent, were from the United States, Italy and Spain. Sample material is recorded as cDNA or gDNA derived from T cells, B-cell-depleted T cells, or PBMCs.

The Seattle patients, enrolled during active infection, were followed longitudinally. Original handling: Reference gene primers were amplified, and this amplification served to estimate nucleated cell counts. TCRdb's table, derived via immunoSEQ multiplex PCR, lists solely in-frame clones and lacks some. V and J calls and clone size are copied from that table; D and trimming were computed from the DNA. The table has 200,000 to 250,000 clones, 70% to 90% seen once. The CDR3 length is 15 residues. V lost 0 bases, J lost 2 bases, and 11 bases lay in between. Germline V CDR1 and CDR2: LNHNV, YYDKDF (reference sequence).

Sequenced sample: peripheral blood. V and J are TRBV15 and TRBJ2-7; a possible D gene is TRBD2 (7 bases). This sequence originates from a man aged 45 to 65 with COVID-19, enrolled during active disease. CDR3 sequence reads: CATSREGGGPYEQYF. The CDR3 DNA is TGTGCCACCAGCAGAGAAGGGGGGGGCCCCTACGAGCAGTACTTC.